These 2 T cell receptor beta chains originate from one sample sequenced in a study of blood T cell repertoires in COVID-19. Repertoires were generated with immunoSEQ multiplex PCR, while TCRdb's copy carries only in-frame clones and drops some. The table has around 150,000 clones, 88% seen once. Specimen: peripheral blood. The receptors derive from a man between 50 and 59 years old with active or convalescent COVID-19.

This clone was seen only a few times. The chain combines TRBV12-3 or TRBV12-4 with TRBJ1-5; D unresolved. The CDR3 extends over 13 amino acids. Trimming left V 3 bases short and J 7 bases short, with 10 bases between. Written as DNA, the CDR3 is TGTGCCAGCAGTTTGGAGTTCCACCAGCCCCAGCATTTT. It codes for CASSLEFHQPQHF.

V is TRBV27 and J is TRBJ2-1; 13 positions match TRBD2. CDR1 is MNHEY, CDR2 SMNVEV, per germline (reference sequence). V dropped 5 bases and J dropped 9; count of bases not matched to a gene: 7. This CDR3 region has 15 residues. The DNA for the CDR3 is TGTGCCAGCAGTCTGGGACTAGCGGGACGGGGTGAGCAGTTCTTC. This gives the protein CASSLGLAGRGEQFF.